The clone carrying this TCR beta chain has ten or more counts. Its antigen is unidentified. The source of the sample is a study of post-analysis software for immune sequencing data. Points from the study as a whole: Compared against controls, patients with multiple sclerosis displayed significantly lower normalized Chao1 diversity. F-measure co-clustering was strong for batch-matched samples. The study found TRBV5-6, TRBV5-1 and TRBV20-1 among five TRBV segments more frequent in patients than controls.

The TCR beta cDNA libraries carried unique molecular identifiers. Each CDR3 protein is one row after TCRdb ran MiXCR on the PCR reads. The top ten clones hold roughly 0.54% of a sample with over 700,000 distinct CDR3 sequences, about 32% of them seen once. The CDR3 length is 13 residues. V was clipped by 3 bases and J by 1 base, with 5 bases between them. Germline loops: CDR1 MRHNA, CDR2 SNTAGT. The sequence was collected from a girl aged 5-17 years with multiple sclerosis. The J gene is TRBJ2-3, the V gene TRBV6-4, with D unclear. The sequenced sample was blood. The CDR3 bases are TGTGCCAGCAGTGAGCCAGGCACAGATACGCAGTATTTT. Translating it yields CASSEPGTDTQYF.